One sample yielded the 27 T cell receptor beta chains listed below, sequenced in a study of shared clonotypes between healthy human individuals (dated by TCRdb to the early 2020s). Library creation used the immunoSEQ multiplex PCR assay. In TCRdb, the immuneACCESS table is reduced to in-frame sequences with V and J assigned. These tables do not hold every clone; where another copy was compared, an unresolved V gene accounts for under half, and the others remain unexplained. The sample records more than 1,200,000 clones, less than 99% of which are singletons. Under 0.45% of the sample is taken by the ten largest. The source material was naive CD4+ T cells sorted from blood. The cell subset or site label on this specimen signifies: CD45RA+ positively selected. The source is a man aged 25 to 40 in good health.

V and J are TRBV18 and TRBJ2-4; D unresolved. Between the trimmed V and J ends, which lost 4 bases and 2 bases, there was a span of 9 bases. CDR1 and CDR2 (germline): KGHSH, LQKENI. The CDR3 totals 14 residues. CDR3 DNA: TGTGCCAGCTCACTAGTGGGCCCCAAAAACATTCAGTACTTC. Translating it yields CASSLVGPKNIQYF.

This chain links TRBV5-1 with TRBJ2-2; D is perhaps TRBD1 (6 bases). The length of the CDR3 is 15 residues. V lost 4 bases and J lost 5, with 15 bases in between. Germline V gene data show CDR1 as SGHRS and CDR2 as YFSETQ. In DNA form, the CDR3 reads TGCGCCAGCAGCGAACAGGGCTTGGGGACCGGGGAGCTGTTTTTT. This sequence encodes CASSEQGLGTGELFF.

V gene TRBV6-1 combines with J gene TRBJ2-7; no definite D call. The germline V gene has CDR1 MNHNS and CDR2 SASEGT. The CDR3 runs 17 residues. V lost 2 bases and J lost 2, with 19 bases in between. The CDR3 loop reads CASSERYSLQGTYEQYF. The CDR3 DNA follows: TGTGCCAGCAGTGAAAGATACTCCCTACAAGGAACCTACGAGCAGTACTTC.

The rearrangement uses TRBV15 and TRBJ2-7; D possibly corresponds to TRBD2 (5 bases). V was trimmed by 1 base and J by 2 bases, leaving 12 bases between them. The germline V gene encodes CDR1 LNHNV and CDR2 YYDKDF (reference sequence). The length of the CDR3 is 15 residues. Written as DNA, the CDR3 is TGTGCCACCAGCAGAGGAGGGAGAGGACCCTACGAGCAGTACTTC. Translated: CATSRGGRGPYEQYF.

As for this clone: Other nucleotide sequences in the sample specify the same CDR3. V is TRBV28 and J is TRBJ2-1; D may match TRBD1 or TRBD2 (5 bases each). The CDR3 has 11 amino acids. The V gene's germline CDR1 is MDHEN and CDR2 SYDVKM. The germline V and J ends were trimmed by 6 bases and 9 bases, with 9 bases remaining between them. The CDR3 coding sequence is TGTGCCAGCAGGGGGGTTTCTGAGCAGTTCTTC. Translating it yields CASRGVSEQFF.

The sample holds one count of this clone. The J gene is TRBJ2-7, the V gene TRBV11-2, with 12 bases aligning to TRBD2. The CDR3 is made up of 15 amino acids. V lost 5 bases, J lost 3 bases, and 5 bases stayed unmatched. CDR1 and CDR2 from the germline V gene are SGHAT and FQNNGV. The CDR3 nucleotides are TGTGCCAGCAGCCGGACTAGCGGGAATATCTACGAGCAGTACTTC. Its translation: CASSRTSGNIYEQYF.

The chain links TRBV27 to TRBJ1-5; the D is unclear. V was cut by 6 bases and J by 6 bases, with 15 bases left in between. The CDR3 covers 14 residues. CDR1 is MNHEY, CDR2 SMNVEV, per germline (reference sequence). The CDR3 here is CASRGRGNGQPQHF. The CDR3 bases are TGTGCCAGCAGGGGAAGAGGGAACGGTCAGCCCCAGCATTTT.

The chain couples TRBV9 to TRBJ2-1, with 11 positions matching TRBD2. The germline CDR1 and CDR2 sequences are SGDLS and YYNGEE. There are 15 residues in the CDR3. V gave up 4 bases and J gave up 5 bases; unmatched junction bases: 5. CDR3 protein: CASSPGLAANNEQFF. CDR3 coding DNA: TGTGCCAGCAGCCCGGGACTAGCGGCCAACAATGAGCAGTTCTTC.

In this sample, this clone turned up once. The same CDR3 can be traced to other DNA sequences in this sample. This sequence joins TRBV19 and TRBJ2-5, with D tentatively TRBD1 or TRBD2 (5 bases each). Trimming took off 3 bases at V and 5 bases at J, with 13 bases between the two ends. The CDR3 is 14 amino acids. Germline CDR1 is LNHDA and CDR2 is SQIVND (reference sequence). The CDR3 DNA is TGTGCCAGTAGTATCGAGGGGAGAGGGGAGACCCAGTACTTC. It is translated as CASSIEGRGETQYF. Supplemented by reference TRBV19 and TRBJ2-5, the full variable domain reads DGGITQSPKYLFRKEGQNVTLSCEQNLNHDAMYWYRQDPGQGLRLIYYSQIVNDFQKGDIAEGYSVSREKKESFPLTVTSAQKNPTAFYLCASSIEGRGETQYFGPGTRLLVL.

The chain has TRBV6-5 and TRBJ1-2; D remains ambiguous. Germline-derived CDR1 and CDR2 are MNHEY and SVGAGI. The CDR3 covers 13 residues. The V end was cut by 0 bases, the J end by 4 bases, with 6 bases between. DNA for the CDR3: TGTGCCAGCAGTTACTCAGGGATCTATGGCTACACCTTC. Amino acids: CASSYSGIYGYTF.

The chain links TRBV7-2 to TRBJ2-3; D is perhaps TRBD2 (5 bases). Trimming removed 3 bases at V and 4 bases at J, with 14 bases between. This CDR3 contains 15 residues. The germline CDR1 and CDR2 sequences are SGHTA and FQGNSA. The CDR3 loop is CASSFYVGAADTQYF. The CDR3 coding sequence is TGTGCCAGCAGCTTTTATGTGGGAGCAGCAGATACGCAGTATTTT.

A single count supports this clone. The gene calls are TRBV14 and TRBJ2-7, with a tentative D call TRBD2 (6 bases). This CDR3 has 15 amino acids. The germline V gene encodes CDR1 SGHDN and CDR2 FVKESK. V gave up 4 bases and J gave up 1 base, with 14 bases separating them. The CDR3, as DNA: TGTGCCAGCAGCCTTCCGGGACTCAGATCCTACGAGCAGTACTTC. This gives the protein CASSLPGLRSYEQYF.

The genes are TRBV18 and TRBJ2-1; 10 bases are shared with TRBD2. CDR3 length equals 17 residues. V trimming: 1 base; J trimming: 5 bases; junction bases outside the gene matches: 8. From germline, CDR1 is KGHSH and CDR2 LQKENI. CDR3 loop: CASSPRAGGAWDNEQFF. CDR3 nucleotides: TGTGCCAGCTCACCACGAGCGGGGGGGGCGTGGGACAATGAGCAGTTCTTC.

This chain joins TRBV10-2 and TRBJ2-3, with TRBD2 as a possible D gene (6 bases). From germline, CDR1 is WSHSY and CDR2 SAAADI. Trimming stripped 0 bases from V and 1 base from J, with 14 bases between. The CDR3 extends over 17 amino acids. CDR3 in amino acids: CASSESQTSLGTDTQYF. The CDR3 nucleotides read TGCGCCAGCAGTGAGTCCCAGACTAGTCTGGGCACAGATACGCAGTATTTT.

This clone was recorded once. This chain links TRBV18 with TRBJ2-6, with D maybe TRBD1 (5 bases). Looked up from germline, CDR1 is KGHSH and CDR2 is LQKENI. This CDR3 contains 16 residues. V lost 5 bases and J 4 bases, leaving 15 bases between the germline ends. The CDR3 DNA reads as TGTGCCAGCTCAGGTCTCAGGGCCCCCGGGGCCAACGTCCTGACTTTC. Its translation is CASSGLRAPGANVLTF.

This chain joins TRBV7-9 and TRBJ1-4, with 7 nucleotides matching TRBD1. Germline V gene sequence: CDR1 SEHNR, CDR2 FQNEAQ (reference sequence). The V and J ends lost 1 base and 6 bases, in that order; junction bases with no gene match: 11. The CDR3 runs to 17 residues. CDR3 residues: CASSLGDRATGYEKLFF. CDR3 nucleotides: TGTGCCAGCAGCTTAGGCGACAGGGCGACAGGTTATGAAAAACTGTTTTTT.

The rearrangement uses TRBV11-3 and TRBJ2-5; 9 bases align to TRBD2. The CDR3 spans 13 residues. After removal of 6 bases from V and 1 base from J, the junction contained 0 bases not matched to a gene. The germline gives CDR1 SGHNT, CDR2 YENEEA. The CDR3 region is CASRLAGQETQYF. Written as DNA, the CDR3 is TGTGCCAGCAGACTAGCGGGCCAAGAGACCCAGTACTTC.

The chain uses TRBV7-9 and TRBJ2-7; 8 positions agree with TRBD1. Germline CDR1 is SEHNR and CDR2 is FQNEAQ (reference sequence). CDR3 length: 17 residues. V dropped 0 bases and J dropped 2; count of bases not matched to a gene: 9. CDR3 DNA: TGTGCCAGCAGCTTAGCAAGGGGACAGGATGGAACCTACGAGCAGTACTTC. It is translated as CASSLARGQDGTYEQYF.

CDR3 sequence reads: CASSIDREGYGYTF. DNA of the CDR3: TGTGCCAGTAGTATAGATCGCGAGGGATATGGCTACACCTTC. The chain couples TRBV19 to TRBJ1-2; D uncertain. CDR3 length: 14 residues. Trimming removed 0 bases at V and 5 bases at J, with 10 bases between. CDR1 and CDR2 from the germline V gene are LNHDA and SQIVND (reference sequence).

Comments on this clone: Different DNA sequences within this sample yield the same CDR3. The V call is TRBV20-1, the J call TRBJ2-1; no definite D call. Trimming cost V 3 bases and J 7 bases, with 4 bases left between them. This CDR3 spans 10 amino acids. Looked up from germline, CDR1 is DFQATT and CDR2 is SNEGSKA (reference sequence). This CDR3 reads CSARKNEQFF. The CDR3 DNA sequence: TGCAGTGCTAGGAAGAATGAGCAGTTCTTC.

J is TRBJ1-1 and V is TRBV5-4; a possible D gene is TRBD1 (6 bases). This CDR3 region has 16 residues. Trimming pared 1 base from V and 4 bases from J, leaving 17 bases between. The germline CDR1 and CDR2 sequences are SGHNT and YYREEE (reference sequence). The CDR3 region is CASSLHRGAEATEAFF. CDR3 in DNA: TGTGCCAGCAGCTTGCATAGGGGGGCGGAGGCCACTGAAGCTTTCTTT. The whole variable domain, remainder taken from reference TRBV5-4 and TRBJ1-1, is ETGVTQSPTHLIKTRGQQVTLRCSSQSGHNTVSWYQQALGQGPQFIFQYYREEENGRGNFPPRFSGLQFPNYSSELNVNALELDDSALYLCASSLHRGAEATEAFFGQGTRLTVV.

The chain uses TRBV7-3 and TRBJ2-7; D is possibly TRBD2 (5 bases). Germline V gene lookup returns CDR1 SGHTA and CDR2 FQGTGA. V gave up 4 bases and J gave up 7 bases, with 23 bases separating them. The CDR3 extends over 16 amino acids. The CDR3 coding sequence is TGTGCCAGCAGCTCCCTTACCCTAGCATGGGCAGGTGAGCAGTACTTC. The encoded protein is CASSSLTLAWAGEQYF.

The gene calls are TRBV7-2 and TRBJ2-5; unclear D gene. The germline CDR1 and CDR2 sequences are SGHTA and FQGNSA. This CDR3 spans 15 amino acids. V lost 2 bases to trimming and J lost 2 bases, with 12 bases between them. The CDR3 here is CASSLIRGKQETQYF. The CDR3 DNA is TGTGCCAGCAGCTTAATACGCGGTAAACAAGAGACCCAGTACTTC.

The chain uses TRBV29-1 and TRBJ2-3; D possibly corresponds to TRBD2 (6 bases). The germline V and J ends were trimmed by 6 bases and 0 bases, with 13 bases remaining between them. The CDR3 runs to 14 residues. The V gene's germline CDR1 is SQVTM and CDR2 ANQGSEA. The CDR3 nucleotides read TGCAGCGTATCGACTAGACTTAGCACAGATACGCAGTATTTT. It encodes CSVSTRLSTDTQYF.

This clone was recorded only once. The rearrangement joins TRBV5-1 to TRBJ2-1; a possible D gene is TRBD2 (5 bases). The CDR3 has 14 residues. Trimming removed 0 bases from V and 7 bases from J, with 11 bases in between. The germline V gene has CDR1 SGHRS and CDR2 YFSETQ. This CDR3 is CASSLADSRNEQFF. CDR3 bases: TGCGCCAGCAGCTTGGCGGACTCCCGGAATGAGCAGTTCTTC. The full variable domain, with the rest looked up from reference TRBV5-1 and TRBJ2-1, is KAGVTQTPRYLIKTRGQQVTLSCSPISGHRSVSWYQQTPGQGLQFLFEYFSETQRNKGNFPGRFSGRQFSNSRSEMNVSTLELGDSALYLCASSLADSRNEQFFGPGTRLTVL.

As regards this clone: At one end the junction does not follow the germline gene, possibly because of a read error. The V gene is TRBV6-5, the J gene TRBJ2-3; TRBD2 agrees at 7 bases. Germline CDR1 MNHEY, CDR2 SVGAGI. This CDR3 has 16 amino acids. The DNA for the CDR3 is TGTGCCAGCAGTTACTCTCCTAGCGGTTCCACACATACGCAGTATTTT. It codes for CASSYSPSGSTHTQYF.

The rearrangement uses TRBV7-9 and TRBJ1-1, with D tentatively TRBD1 (6 bases). V lost 1 base and J 7 bases, leaving 19 bases between the germline ends. CDR1 and CDR2 (germline): SEHNR, FQNEAQ (reference sequence). The CDR3 loop spans 16 amino acids. This CDR3 is CASSLGTAVVHLEAFF. DNA for the CDR3: TGTGCCAGCAGCTTAGGGACAGCTGTCGTCCACCTTGAAGCTTTCTTT. Combining the CDR3 with reference TRBV7-9 and TRBJ1-1 gives the whole variable domain DTGVSQNPRHKITKRGQNVTFRCDPISEHNRLYWYRQTLGQGPEFLTYFQNEAQLEKSRLLSDRFSAERPKGSFSTLEIQRTEQGDSAMYLCASSLGTAVVHLEAFFGQGTRLTVV.